This T cell receptor (beta chain) appears in the sequencing data of a study of regulatory T cells in long-lasting Graves disease. Study-level background: Those with persistent Graves' disease had received antithyroid drugs for over 5 years with positive TSH receptor antibodies.

General study findings and limits: Patients with persistent Graves' had lower TCR diversity than newly diagnosed patients. Persistent disease showed a preference for TRBV28, TRBJ1-2 and TRBJ2-5.

Ten or more counts support this clonotype. Its antigen is as yet unknown. Library construction for TCR beta used iRepertoire HTBI primers and Arm-PCR of CDR3 regions. TCRdb reprocessed the multiplex PCR reads with MiXCR, giving one entry per CDR3 protein. The sample carries a few hundred thousand distinct CDR3 sequences, 20% to 25% recorded once. Time point here: persistent/refractory GD, antithyroid drugs over 5 years with positive TRAb. RNA extracted from PBMCs served as the sequencing template. The CDR3 is made up of 18 amino acids. Trimming took 1 base from V and 5 from J; bases not matched to a gene: 13. CDR1 and CDR2 (germline): DFQATT, SNEGSKA (reference sequence).

The chain carries TRBV20-1 and TRBJ2-5; 13 bases match TRBD2. Source: peripheral blood mononuclear cells (PBMCs), taken when the disease was refractory, from a patient treated with antithyroid drugs. The sequence was obtained from a female donor with Graves disease. For the CDR3, the DNA is TGCAGTGCTAGAGTGACGGGACTAGCGGGAAAGTTGGGGGAGACCCAGTACTTC. Protein: CSARVTGLAGKLGETQYF.